These 10 T cell receptor beta chains share one sample of origin, sequenced in a study of CD39 and CD103 CD8 tumor-infiltrating T cells. The table came from immunoSEQ multiplex PCR; TCRdb's copy has only in-frame clones and leaves some out. The repertoire consists of 400 to 550 clones, with 72% occurring once and the leading ten covering 42%. The source material was CD39+ CD103+ CD8+ T cells sorted from the tumor. Subset reported: CD103+CD39+ double-positive CD45RA- CD8 T cells. The receptors were gathered from a human donor with head and neck squamous cell carcinoma.

The rearrangement links TRBV2 to TRBJ2-5; TRBD2 matches at 8 bases. The CDR3 sequence is 12 residues long. In germline, CDR1 is SNHLY, CDR2 FYNNEI. After removal of 5 bases from V and 5 bases from J, the junction contained 1 base not matched to a gene. DNA of the CDR3: TGTGCCAGCAGTAGACTAGCGGAGACCCAGTACTTC. It codes for CASSRLAETQYF.

V and J are TRBV5-1 and TRBJ2-3; D may be TRBD1 (5 bases). The CDR3 runs 14 residues. The V end lost 0 bases, the J end lost 3 bases, and 8 bases lay between the germline ends. Per germline, CDR1 SGHRS and CDR2 YFSETQ. The CDR3 nucleotides read TGCGCCAGCAGCTTGGTTAGGGGAACAGATACGCAGTATTTT. Protein: CASSLVRGTDTQYF.

The chain links TRBV4-1 to TRBJ2-7; possible D gene TRBD1, 6 bases. This CDR3 has 13 amino acids. The germline V and J ends were trimmed by 5 bases and 6 bases, with 14 bases remaining between them. The V gene's germline CDR1 is MGHRA and CDR2 YSYEKL. CDR3 region: CASSYAQGAEQYF. The CDR3, as DNA: TGCGCCAGCAGCTACGCACAGGGTGCCGAGCAGTACTTC.

By share, this clone ranks as large. The chain links TRBV7-9 to TRBJ1-1; 8 nucleotides align to TRBD1. V trimming: 5 bases; J trimming: 11 bases; junction bases outside the gene matches: 7. The germline V gene has CDR1 SEHNR and CDR2 FQNEAQ (reference sequence). CDR3 length equals 12 residues. CDR3 in amino acids: CASSVDRGGAFF. CDR3 DNA sequence: TGTGCCAGCAGCGTAGACAGGGGTGGTGCTTTCTTT.

The chain combines TRBV6-9 with TRBJ2-7, with TRBD2 as a possible D gene (6 bases). The CDR3 sequence is 14 residues long. Germline V gene data show CDR1 as MNHGY and CDR2 as SVAAGI. V was cut by 3 bases and J by 0 bases, with 9 bases left in between. The CDR3 DNA sequence: TGTGCCAGCAGTTACTCGGGAGACTCCTACGAGCAGTACTTC. This codes for CASSYSGDSYEQYF.

This clone was recorded once. The chain combines TRBV14 with TRBJ1-4; D is perhaps TRBD1 (5 bases). Germline assignment: CDR1 SGHDN and CDR2 FVKESK. Deletions cut 4 bases from V and 4 bases from J, with 16 bases between. The CDR3 spans 16 residues. The CDR3 sequence is CASSRTPTEVNEKLFF. In DNA form, the CDR3 reads TGTGCCAGCAGCCGAACCCCGACAGAAGTTAATGAAAAACTGTTTTTT.

CDR3 amino acids: CASSGTGGYEQYF. CDR3 nucleotide sequence: TGTGCCAGCAGCGGGACAGGGGGCTACGAGCAGTACTTC. The J gene is TRBJ2-7, the V gene TRBV5-6; 11 positions agree with TRBD1. Germline lookup yields CDR1 SGHDT and CDR2 YYEEEE. This CDR3 region has 13 residues. The trim removed 4 bases at V and 3 bases at J, leaving 0 bases unmatched.

The chain has TRBV4-2 and TRBJ2-7, with 7 nucleotides matching TRBD2. With 6 bases clipped from V and 3 bases from J, the junction kept 8 bases outside the gene matches. The CDR3 totals 14 residues. The germline CDR1 and CDR2 sequences are LGHNA and YNFKEQ. CDR3 bases: TGTGCCAGCAGAGAAGGCCTAGCGGACTACGAGCAGTACTTC. This gives the protein CASREGLADYEQYF.

The V gene is TRBV7-4, the J gene TRBJ1-1, with TRBD1 identical over 8 bases. The CDR3 loop spans 12 amino acids. V dropped 4 bases and J dropped 9; count of bases not matched to a gene: 4. The germline V gene encodes CDR1 SGHVT and CDR2 SQSDAQ. Here the CDR3 DNA reads TGTGCCAGCAGCTCAGACAGGGGTAAAGCTTTCTTT. Its translation is CASSSDRGKAFF.

V and J are TRBV19 and TRBJ2-7, with 10 bases aligning to TRBD1. This CDR3 has 14 residues. Germline-derived CDR1 and CDR2 are LNHDA and SQIVND (reference sequence). After removal of 5 bases from V and 3 bases from J, the junction contained 4 bases not matched to a gene. The DNA of the CDR3 is TGTGCCAGTAGTCTGACAGGGGGCTACTACGAGCAGTACTTC. This gives the protein CASSLTGGYYEQYF.